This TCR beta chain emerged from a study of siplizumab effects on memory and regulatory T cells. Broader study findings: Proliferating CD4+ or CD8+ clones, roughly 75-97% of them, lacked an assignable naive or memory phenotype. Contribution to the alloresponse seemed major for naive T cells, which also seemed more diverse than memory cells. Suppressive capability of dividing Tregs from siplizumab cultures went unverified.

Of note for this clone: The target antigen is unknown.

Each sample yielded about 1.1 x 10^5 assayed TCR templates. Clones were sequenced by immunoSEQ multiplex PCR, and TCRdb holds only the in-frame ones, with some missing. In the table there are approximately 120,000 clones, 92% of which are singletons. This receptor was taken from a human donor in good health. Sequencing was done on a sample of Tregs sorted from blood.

DNA of the CDR3: TGTGCCAGCAGCTTAGGGGGATCTGGCTACACCTTC. It encodes CASSLGGSGYTF. The V and J genes are TRBV11-3 and TRBJ1-2; D is unclear. V shed 1 base and J shed 7 bases, with 7 bases lying between them. CDR1 and CDR2 (germline): SGHNT, YENEEA. This CDR3 comprises 12 residues.